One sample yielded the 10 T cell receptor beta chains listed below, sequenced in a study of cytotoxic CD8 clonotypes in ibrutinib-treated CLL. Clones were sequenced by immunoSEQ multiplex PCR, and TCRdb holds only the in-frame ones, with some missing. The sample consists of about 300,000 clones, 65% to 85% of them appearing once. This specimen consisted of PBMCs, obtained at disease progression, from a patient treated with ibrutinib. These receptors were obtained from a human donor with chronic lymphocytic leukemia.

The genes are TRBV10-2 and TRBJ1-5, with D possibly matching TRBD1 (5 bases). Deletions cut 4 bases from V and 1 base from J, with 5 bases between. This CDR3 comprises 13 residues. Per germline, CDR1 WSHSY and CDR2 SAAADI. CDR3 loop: CASSAGSNQPQHF. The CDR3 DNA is TGCGCCAGCAGTGCAGGGAGCAATCAGCCCCAGCATTTT.

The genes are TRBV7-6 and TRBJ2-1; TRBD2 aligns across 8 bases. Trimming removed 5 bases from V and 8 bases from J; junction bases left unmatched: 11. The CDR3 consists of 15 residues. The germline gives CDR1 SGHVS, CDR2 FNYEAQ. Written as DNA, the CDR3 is TGTGCCAGCAGCCTTTGGCGGGAGGTCACGGATGAGCAGTTCTTC. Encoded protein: CASSLWREVTDEQFF.

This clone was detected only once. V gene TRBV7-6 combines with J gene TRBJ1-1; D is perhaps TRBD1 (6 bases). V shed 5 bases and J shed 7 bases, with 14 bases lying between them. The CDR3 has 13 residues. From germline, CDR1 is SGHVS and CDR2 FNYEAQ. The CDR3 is CASSLRPGVEAFF. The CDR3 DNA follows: TGTGCCAGCAGCCTAAGACCAGGGGTTGAAGCTTTCTTT.

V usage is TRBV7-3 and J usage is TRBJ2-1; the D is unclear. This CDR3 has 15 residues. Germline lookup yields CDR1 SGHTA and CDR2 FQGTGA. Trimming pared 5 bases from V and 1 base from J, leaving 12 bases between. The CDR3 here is CASSPLGWSYNEQFF. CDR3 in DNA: TGTGCCAGCAGCCCGCTCGGGTGGTCCTACAATGAGCAGTTCTTC. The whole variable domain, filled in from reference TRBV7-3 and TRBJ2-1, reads GAGVSQTPSNKVTEKGKYVELRCDPISGHTALYWYRQSLGQGPEFLIYFQGTGAADDSGLPNDRFFAVRPEGSVSTLKIQRTERGDSAVYLCASSPLGWSYNEQFFGPGTRLTVL.

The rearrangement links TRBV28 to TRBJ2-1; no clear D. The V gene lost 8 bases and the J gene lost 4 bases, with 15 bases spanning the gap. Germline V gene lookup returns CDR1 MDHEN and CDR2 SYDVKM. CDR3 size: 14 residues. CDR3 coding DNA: TGTGCCAGCCTTAATGACGGCAGGTACAATGAGCAGTTCTTC. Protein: CASLNDGRYNEQFF.

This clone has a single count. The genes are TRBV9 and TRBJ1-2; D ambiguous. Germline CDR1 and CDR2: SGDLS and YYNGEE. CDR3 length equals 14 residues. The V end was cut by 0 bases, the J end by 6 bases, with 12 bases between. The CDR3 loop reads CASSVEIWGNGYTF. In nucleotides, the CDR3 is TGTGCCAGCAGCGTAGAGATCTGGGGTAATGGCTACACCTTC.

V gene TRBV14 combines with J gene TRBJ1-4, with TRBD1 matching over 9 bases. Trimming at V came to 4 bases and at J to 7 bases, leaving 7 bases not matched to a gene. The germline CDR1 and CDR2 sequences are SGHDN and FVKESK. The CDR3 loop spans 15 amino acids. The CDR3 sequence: CASSLAGTGLEKLFF. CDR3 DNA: TGTGCCAGCAGCCTCGCCGGGACAGGGCTTGAAAAACTGTTTTTT.

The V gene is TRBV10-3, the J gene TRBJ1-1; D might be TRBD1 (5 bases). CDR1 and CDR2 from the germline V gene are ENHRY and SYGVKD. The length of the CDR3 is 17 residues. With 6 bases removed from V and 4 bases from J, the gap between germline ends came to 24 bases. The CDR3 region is CAIRRREGIDVFTEAFF. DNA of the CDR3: TGTGCCATCAGGCGCAGGGAAGGTATTGATGTCTTCACTGAAGCTTTCTTT.

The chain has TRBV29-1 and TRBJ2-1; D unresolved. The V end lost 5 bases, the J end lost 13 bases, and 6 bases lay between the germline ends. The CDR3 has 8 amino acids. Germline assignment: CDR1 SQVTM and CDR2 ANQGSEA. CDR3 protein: CSVWPQFF. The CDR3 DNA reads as TGCAGCGTTTGGCCCCAGTTCTTC.

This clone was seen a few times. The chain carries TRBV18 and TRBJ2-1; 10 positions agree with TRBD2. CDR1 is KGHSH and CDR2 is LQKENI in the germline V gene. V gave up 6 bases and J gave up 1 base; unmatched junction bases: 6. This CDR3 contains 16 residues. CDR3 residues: CASSRTSGRSYNEQFF. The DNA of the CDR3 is TGTGCCAGCTCCAGGACTAGCGGACGGTCCTACAATGAGCAGTTCTTC.